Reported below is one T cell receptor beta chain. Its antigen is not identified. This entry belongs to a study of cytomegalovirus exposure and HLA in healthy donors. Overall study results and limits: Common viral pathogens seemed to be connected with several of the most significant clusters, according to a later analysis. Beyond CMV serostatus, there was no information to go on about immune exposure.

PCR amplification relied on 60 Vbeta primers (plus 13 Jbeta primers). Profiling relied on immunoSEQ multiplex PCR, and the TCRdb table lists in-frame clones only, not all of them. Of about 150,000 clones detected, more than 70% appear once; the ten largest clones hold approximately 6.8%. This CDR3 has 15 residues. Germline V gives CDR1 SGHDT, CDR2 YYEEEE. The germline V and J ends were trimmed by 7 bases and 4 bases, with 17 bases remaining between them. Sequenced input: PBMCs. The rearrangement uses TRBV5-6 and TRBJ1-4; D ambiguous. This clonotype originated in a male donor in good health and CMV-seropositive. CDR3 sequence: CASRSSREDNEKLFF. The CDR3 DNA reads TGTGCCAGCCGCTCCTCCCGGGAGGATAATGAAAAACTGTTTTTT. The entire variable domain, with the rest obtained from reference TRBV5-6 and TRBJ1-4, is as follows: DAGVTQSPTHLIKTRGQQVTLRCSPKSGHDTVSWYQQALGQGPQFIFQYYEEEERQRGNFPDRFSGHQFPNYSSELNVNALLLGDSALYLCASRSSREDNEKLFFGSGTQLSVL.